The 13 T cell receptor beta chains in this list originate from one sample, sequenced in a study of blood T cell repertoires in COVID-19. The protocol was immunoSEQ multiplex PCR, while the TCRdb copy is restricted to in-frame clones and leaves out a portion. The sample yields around 310,000 clones, more than 80% seen once. The sample taken for sequencing was peripheral blood. All receptors derive from a woman in her twenties or thirties with COVID-19, enrolled during active disease.

This chain uses TRBV5-4 with TRBJ2-1; 8 bases are shared with TRBD2. Germline values: CDR1 SGHNT, CDR2 YYREEE (reference sequence). The CDR3 consists of 15 residues. Trimming took 4 bases from V and 8 from J; bases not matched to a gene: 11. CDR3 amino acids: CASSGPGTRVDEQFF. DNA for the CDR3: TGTGCCAGCAGCGGCCCCGGGACTAGGGTCGATGAGCAGTTCTTC.

V usage is TRBV6-5 and J usage is TRBJ1-5, with D possibly being TRBD1 (5 bases). The V gene lost 8 bases and the J gene lost 0 bases, with 14 bases spanning the gap. Germline-derived CDR1 and CDR2 are MNHEY and SVGAGI. This CDR3 is built from 15 residues. The CDR3 protein is CASGQGFTSNQPQHF. In nucleotides, the CDR3 is TGTGCCAGCGGGCAGGGTTTTACTAGCAATCAGCCCCAGCATTTT.

The genes are TRBV5-1 and TRBJ1-4, with TRBD1 matching 7 bases. The CDR3 contains 16 residues. Germline V gene sequence: CDR1 SGHRS, CDR2 YFSETQ. With V trimmed by 4 bases and J by 0 bases, 6 bases remained unmatched. The CDR3 sequence is CASSVDRVTTNEKLFF. The CDR3 DNA reads as TGCGCCAGCAGCGTCGACAGGGTTACAACTAATGAAAAACTGTTTTTT.

The chain joins TRBV25-1 to TRBJ2-7; a possible D gene is TRBD1 (6 bases). CDR1 and CDR2 from the germline V gene are MGHDK and SYGVNS. The CDR3 spans 14 residues. Trimming removed 3 bases at V and 5 bases at J, with 14 bases between. The CDR3 DNA is TGTGCCAGCAGTGATCGACAGGTTAGCGACGAGCAGTACTTC. Its protein is CASSDRQVSDEQYF.

The CDR3 DNA reads TGTGCCAGTAGACGGACAGGGGGCTATTCACCCCTCCACTTT. Protein product: CASRRTGGYSPLHF. This chain joins TRBV27 and TRBJ1-6; 11 positions match TRBD1. The J segment lost 8 bases and the V segment lost 9 bases, leaving 6 bases of the junction unmatched. Germline lookup yields CDR1 MNHEY and CDR2 SMNVEV (reference sequence). The CDR3 is made up of 14 amino acids.

The chain recombines TRBV4-1 with TRBJ1-4, with TRBD1 matching over 9 bases. The CDR3 spans 17 residues. V gave up 0 bases and J gave up 7 bases; unmatched junction bases: 9. Germline CDR1 reads MGHRA; CDR2 reads YSYEKL. The DNA of the CDR3 is TGCGCCAGCAGCCAAGAAACCTCAGGGACAGGGACTGAAAAACTGTTTTTT. Protein: CASSQETSGTGTEKLFF.

This chain links TRBV19 with TRBJ2-2; TRBD1 matches 7 bases. CDR3 length: 15 amino acids. The J segment lost 6 bases and the V segment lost 1 base, leaving 5 bases of the junction unmatched. The germline gives CDR1 LNHDA, CDR2 SQIVND (reference sequence). The CDR3: CASSIAQGLPGELFF. The CDR3, as DNA: TGTGCCAGTAGTATAGCACAGGGGCTGCCCGGGGAGCTGTTTTTT.

The CDR3 reads CASSIDSLNTEAFF. The DNA for the CDR3 is TGTGCCAGCAGTATTGACAGCTTGAACACTGAAGCTTTCTTT. This chain uses TRBV2 with TRBJ1-1; TRBD1 might be the D (5 bases). V dropped 5 bases and J dropped 0 bases, with 10 bases sitting between them. The CDR3 has 14 amino acids. Germline V gives CDR1 SNHLY, CDR2 FYNNEI. The variable domain in full, with the rest retrieved from reference TRBV2 and TRBJ1-1, is EPEVTQTPSHQVTQMGQEVILRCVPISNHLYFYWYRQILGQKVEFLVSFYNNEISEKSEIFDDQFSVERPDGSNFTLKIRSTKLEDSAMYFCASSIDSLNTEAFFGQGTRLTVV.

This clone was recorded a few times. Distinct nucleotide sequences in the sample also encode this CDR3. The chain couples TRBV7-9 to TRBJ2-7; tentative D call: TRBD1 (5 bases). CDR1 and CDR2 from the germline V gene are SEHNR and FQNEAQ (reference sequence). This CDR3 is built from 13 residues. V gave up 3 bases and J gave up 4 bases, with 10 bases separating them. The CDR3 reads CASSLQGGYEQYF. CDR3 DNA sequence: TGTGCCAGCAGCTTGCAGGGTGGGTACGAGCAGTACTTC.

The CDR3 DNA reads TGCGCCAGCAGCCAAGGTCTGGCAAGTTACGAGCAGTACTTC. This sequence encodes CASSQGLASYEQYF. The chain joins TRBV4-3 to TRBJ2-7; D is uncertain. V shed 1 base and J shed 4 bases, with 11 bases lying between them. The CDR3 covers 14 residues. Germline V gene lookup returns CDR1 LGHNA and CDR2 YSLEER.

The genes are TRBV24-1 and TRBJ2-3; D remains ambiguous. The CDR3 spans 11 residues. Germline V gene lookup returns CDR1 KGHDR and CDR2 SFDVKD. Trimming left V 9 bases short and J 8 bases short, with 11 bases between. In DNA form, the CDR3 reads TGTGCCACCCGAGGCGGTGGTACGCAGTATTTT. This gives the protein CATRGGGTQYF.

Only one count was recorded for this clone. This CDR3 is CASSKLAGGPSSYEQYF. The CDR3 DNA sequence: TGTGCCAGCAGCAAACTAGCGGGAGGACCCAGCTCCTACGAGCAGTACTTC. The chain links TRBV21-1 to TRBJ2-7; the table gives TRBD2 as D, unverified against the DNA. TRBV21-1 is listed as a pseudogene. The CDR3 is 17 residues long.

The J gene is TRBJ1-3, the V gene TRBV28; D might be TRBD1 (5 bases). The CDR3 consists of 15 residues. V shed 2 bases and J shed 1 base, with 9 bases lying between them. Looked up from germline, CDR1 is MDHEN and CDR2 is SYDVKM. The CDR3 DNA follows: TGTGCCAGCAGTTTAGTTGCAGGGTCTGGAAACACCATATATTTT. Its translation: CASSLVAGSGNTIYF.